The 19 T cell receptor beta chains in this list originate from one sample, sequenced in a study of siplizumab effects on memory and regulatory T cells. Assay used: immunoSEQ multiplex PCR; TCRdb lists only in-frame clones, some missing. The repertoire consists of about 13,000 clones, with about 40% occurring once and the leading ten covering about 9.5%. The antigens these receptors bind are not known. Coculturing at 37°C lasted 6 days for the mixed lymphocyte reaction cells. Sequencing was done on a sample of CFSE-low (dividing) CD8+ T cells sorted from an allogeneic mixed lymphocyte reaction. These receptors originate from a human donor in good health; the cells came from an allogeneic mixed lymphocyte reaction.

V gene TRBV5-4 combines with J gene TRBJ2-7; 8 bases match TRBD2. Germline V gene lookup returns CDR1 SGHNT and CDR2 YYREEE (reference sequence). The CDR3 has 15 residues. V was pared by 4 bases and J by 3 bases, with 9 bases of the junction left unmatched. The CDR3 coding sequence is TGTGCCAGCAGCCAAGTTGGGAGCGGGAGCTACGAGCAGTACTTC. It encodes CASSQVGSGSYEQYF.

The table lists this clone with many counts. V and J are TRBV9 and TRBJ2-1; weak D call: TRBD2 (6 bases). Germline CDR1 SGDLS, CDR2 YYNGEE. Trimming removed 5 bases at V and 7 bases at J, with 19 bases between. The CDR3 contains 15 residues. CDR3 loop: CASRDKGLAENEQFF. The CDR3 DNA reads TGTGCCAGCAGAGATAAGGGACTTGCCGAGAATGAGCAGTTCTTC. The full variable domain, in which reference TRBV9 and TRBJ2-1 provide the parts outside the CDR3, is DSGVTQTPKHLITATGQRVTLRCSPRSGDLSVYWYQQSLDQGLQFLIQYYNGEERAKGNILERFSAQQFPDLHSELNLSSLELGDSALYFCASRDKGLAENEQFFGPGTRLTVL.

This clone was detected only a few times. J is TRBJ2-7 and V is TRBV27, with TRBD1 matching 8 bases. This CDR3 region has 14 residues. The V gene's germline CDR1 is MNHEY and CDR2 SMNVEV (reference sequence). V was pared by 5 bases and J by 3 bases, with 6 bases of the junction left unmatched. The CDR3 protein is CASSPTTGGYEQYF. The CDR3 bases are TGTGCCAGCAGTCCAACCACAGGGGGCTACGAGCAGTACTTC.

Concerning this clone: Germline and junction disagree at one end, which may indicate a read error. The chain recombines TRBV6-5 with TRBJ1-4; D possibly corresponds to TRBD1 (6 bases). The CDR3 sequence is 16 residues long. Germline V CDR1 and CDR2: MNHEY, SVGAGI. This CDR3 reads CASSHSWGASNEKLFF. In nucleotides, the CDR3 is TGTGCCAGCAGTCACTCGTGGGGGGCGTCTAATGAAAAACTGTTTTTT.

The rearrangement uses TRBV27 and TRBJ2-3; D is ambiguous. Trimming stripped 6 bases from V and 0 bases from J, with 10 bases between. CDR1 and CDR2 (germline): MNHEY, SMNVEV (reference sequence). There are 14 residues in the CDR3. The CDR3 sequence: CASRRRTSTDTQYF. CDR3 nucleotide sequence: TGTGCCAGCAGGCGTCGTACTAGCACAGATACGCAGTATTTT.

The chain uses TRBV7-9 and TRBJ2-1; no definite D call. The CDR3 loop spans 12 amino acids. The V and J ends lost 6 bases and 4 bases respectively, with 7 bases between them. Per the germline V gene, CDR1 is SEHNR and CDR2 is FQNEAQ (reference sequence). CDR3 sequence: CASSHGYNEQFF. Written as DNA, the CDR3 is TGTGCCAGCAGTCACGGGTACAATGAGCAGTTCTTC. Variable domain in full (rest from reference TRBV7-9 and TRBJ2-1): DTGVSQNPRHKITKRGQNVTFRCDPISEHNRLYWYRQTLGQGPEFLTYFQNEAQLEKSRLLSDRFSAERPKGSFSTLEIQRTEQGDSAMYLCASSHGYNEQFFGPGTRLTVL.

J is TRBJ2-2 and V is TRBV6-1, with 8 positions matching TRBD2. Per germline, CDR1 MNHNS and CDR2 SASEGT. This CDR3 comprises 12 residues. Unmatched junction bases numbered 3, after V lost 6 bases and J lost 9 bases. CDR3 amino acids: CASSRTSRELFF. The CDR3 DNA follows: TGTGCCAGCAGCAGGACTAGCCGGGAGCTGTTTTTT.

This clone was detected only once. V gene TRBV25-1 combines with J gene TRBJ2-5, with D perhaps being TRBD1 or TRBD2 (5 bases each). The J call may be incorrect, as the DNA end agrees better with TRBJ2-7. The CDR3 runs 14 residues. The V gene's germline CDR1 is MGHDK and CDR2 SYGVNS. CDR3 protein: CASGLDMNYYEQYF. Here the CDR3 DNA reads TGTGCCAGCGGACTGGACATGAATTACTACGAGCAGTACTTC.

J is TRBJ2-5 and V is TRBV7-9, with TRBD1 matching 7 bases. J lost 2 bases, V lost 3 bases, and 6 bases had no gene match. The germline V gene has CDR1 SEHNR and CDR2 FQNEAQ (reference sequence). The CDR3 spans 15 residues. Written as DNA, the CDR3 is TGTGCCAGCAGCTTTACGGGACAGTCTCAAGAGACCCAGTACTTC. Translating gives CASSFTGQSQETQYF. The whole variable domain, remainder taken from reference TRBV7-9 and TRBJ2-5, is DTGVSQNPRHKITKRGQNVTFRCDPISEHNRLYWYRQTLGQGPEFLTYFQNEAQLEKSRLLSDRFSAERPKGSFSTLEIQRTEQGDSAMYLCASSFTGQSQETQYFGPGTRLLVL.

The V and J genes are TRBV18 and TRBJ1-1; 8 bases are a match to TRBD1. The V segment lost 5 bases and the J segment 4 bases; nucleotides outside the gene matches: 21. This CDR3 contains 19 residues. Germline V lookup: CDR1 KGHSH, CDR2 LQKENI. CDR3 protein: CASSTYQGADRGLGTEAFF. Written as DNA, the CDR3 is TGTGCCAGCTCAACTTACCAGGGGGCCGACAGGGGCTTAGGCACTGAAGCTTTCTTT.

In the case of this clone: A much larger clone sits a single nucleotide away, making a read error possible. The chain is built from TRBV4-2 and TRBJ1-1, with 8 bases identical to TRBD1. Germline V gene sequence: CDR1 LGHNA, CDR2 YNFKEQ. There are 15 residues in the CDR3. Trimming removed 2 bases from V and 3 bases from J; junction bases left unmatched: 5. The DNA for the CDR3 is TGTGCCAGCAGCCAATTCCAGGGGGCTGACACTGAAGCTTTCTTT. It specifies CASSQFQGADTEAFF.

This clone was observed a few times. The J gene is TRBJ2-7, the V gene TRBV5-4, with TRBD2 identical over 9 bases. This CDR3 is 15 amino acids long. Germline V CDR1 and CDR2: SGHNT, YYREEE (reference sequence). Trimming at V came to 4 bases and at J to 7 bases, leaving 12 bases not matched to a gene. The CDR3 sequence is CASSRSTSGLLEQYF. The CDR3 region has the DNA TGTGCCAGCAGCCGATCGACTAGCGGACTCCTGGAGCAGTACTTC.

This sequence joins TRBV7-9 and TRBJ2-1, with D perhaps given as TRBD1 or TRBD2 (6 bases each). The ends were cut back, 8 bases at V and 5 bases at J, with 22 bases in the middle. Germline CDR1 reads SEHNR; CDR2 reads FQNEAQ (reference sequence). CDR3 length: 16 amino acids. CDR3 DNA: TGTGCCAGCGCAGAACGGGTGGGGGGCATAAACAATGAGCAGTTCTTC. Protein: CASAERVGGINNEQFF.

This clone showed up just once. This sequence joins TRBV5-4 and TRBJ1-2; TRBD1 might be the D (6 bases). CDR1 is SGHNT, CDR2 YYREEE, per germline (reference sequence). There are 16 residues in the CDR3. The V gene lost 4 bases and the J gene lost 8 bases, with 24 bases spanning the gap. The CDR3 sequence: CASSGGGRLASGGYTF. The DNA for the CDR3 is TGTGCCAGCAGCGGCGGGGGCAGGTTGGCTTCAGGCGGCTACACCTTC.

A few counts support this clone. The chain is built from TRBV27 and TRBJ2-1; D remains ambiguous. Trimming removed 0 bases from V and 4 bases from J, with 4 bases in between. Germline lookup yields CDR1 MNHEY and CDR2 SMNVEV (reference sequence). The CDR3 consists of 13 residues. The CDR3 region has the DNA TGTGCCAGCAGTTTATCCAGGTACAATGAGCAGTTCTTC. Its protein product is CASSLSRYNEQFF.

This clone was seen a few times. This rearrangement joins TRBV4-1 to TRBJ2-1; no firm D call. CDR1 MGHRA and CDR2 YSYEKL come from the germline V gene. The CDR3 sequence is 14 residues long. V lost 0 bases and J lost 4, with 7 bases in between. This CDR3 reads CASSQDRIYNEQFF. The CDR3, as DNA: TGCGCCAGCAGCCAAGATAGGATTTACAATGAGCAGTTCTTC.

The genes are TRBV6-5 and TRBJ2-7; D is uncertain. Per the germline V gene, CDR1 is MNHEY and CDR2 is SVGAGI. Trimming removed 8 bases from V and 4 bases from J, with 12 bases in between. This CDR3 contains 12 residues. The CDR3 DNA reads TGTGCCAGCTCCCCTCGTCGATACGAGCAGTACTTC. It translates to CASSPRRYEQYF.

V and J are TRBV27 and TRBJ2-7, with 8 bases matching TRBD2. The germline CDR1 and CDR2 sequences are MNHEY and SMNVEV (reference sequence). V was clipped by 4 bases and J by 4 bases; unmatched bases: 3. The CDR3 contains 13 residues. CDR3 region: CASSYGGGYEQYF. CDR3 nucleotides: TGTGCCAGCAGTTACGGCGGGGGGTACGAGCAGTACTTC.

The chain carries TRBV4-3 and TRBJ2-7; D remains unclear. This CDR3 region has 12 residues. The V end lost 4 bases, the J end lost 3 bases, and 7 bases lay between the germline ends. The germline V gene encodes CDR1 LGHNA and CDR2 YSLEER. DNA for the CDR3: TGCGCCAGCAGCCGGACGGGCTACGAGCAGTACTTC. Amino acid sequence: CASSRTGYEQYF.